Presented here are 7 T cell receptor beta chains from one specimen sequenced in a study of blood T cells in healthy people across ages (dated by TCRdb to the mid-2010s). Library prep was done by 5' RACE. TCRdb names Illumina HiSeq 2500 as the instrument used. A second PCR of 7 to 11 cycles was performed with a sample-barcoded 5' primer and a J-beta primer mix. TCRdb reanalyzed the raw reads on its own, using fastp at Q25 for trimming and MiXCR for clone calling, and kept in-frame beta chains. A single entry per CDR3 protein holds the most common genes and DNA from its merged rows. Counted in this sample were about 930,000 distinct CDR3 sequences; 29% of them appeared once. The top ten clones comprise roughly a tenth of the sample. The same sample was also used in a study of T cells of mothers and their children.

Source material: blood. The receptors shown here come from a woman aged 40 to 49 in good health.

This clonotype was counted a few times. The rearrangement links TRBV7-8 to TRBJ1-5; 12 nucleotides line up with TRBD1. V lost 5 bases, J lost 1 base, and 9 bases stayed unmatched. Germline CDR1 SGHVS, CDR2 FQNEAQ. This CDR3 has 18 amino acids. The CDR3 reads CASSAGTGGDVSNQPQHF. CDR3 coding DNA: TGTGCCAGCAGCGCAGGGACAGGGGGCGATGTGAGCAATCAGCCCCAGCATTTT.

This clonotype came up many times. The V gene is TRBV4-2, the J gene TRBJ2-3; D may be TRBD1 (6 bases). V was clipped by 0 bases and J by 4 bases, with 14 bases between them. CDR1 and CDR2 from the germline V gene are LGHNA and YNFKEQ. The length of the CDR3 is 16 residues. CDR3 sequence: CASSQDLSQGPDTQYF. Here the CDR3 DNA reads TGTGCCAGCAGCCAAGATCTATCGCAGGGGCCAGATACGCAGTATTTT.

V and J are TRBV7-9 and TRBJ1-1; TRBD1 might be the D (5 bases). The V and J ends lost 6 bases and 1 base respectively, with 18 bases between them. The germline V gene has CDR1 SEHNR and CDR2 FQNEAQ (reference sequence). The CDR3 is 16 residues long. The CDR3 reads CASSQARETANTEAFF. The CDR3 DNA is TGTGCCAGCAGTCAAGCCAGGGAAACCGCGAACACTGAAGCTTTCTTT.

This clonotype appeared a few times. J is TRBJ2-3 and V is TRBV7-3, with 14 bases identical to TRBD2. This CDR3 is 18 amino acids long. Germline CDR1 reads SGHTA; CDR2 reads FQGTGA. J was trimmed by 0 bases and V by 2 bases; bases with no gene match: 4. CDR3 bases: TGTGCCAGCAGCTTAGGGACTAGCGGGGGCCTGAGCACAGATACGCAGTATTTT. This codes for CASSLGTSGGLSTDTQYF.

The sample holds many counts of this clonotype. CDR3 in amino acids: CASSYGRYNEQFF. CDR3 DNA sequence: TGTGCCAGCAGTTACGGGCGGTACAATGAGCAGTTCTTC. This chain links TRBV6-5 with TRBJ2-1; no definite D call. The CDR3 runs 13 residues. Trimming shortened V by 2 bases and J by 4 bases, and 6 bases separated the two germline ends. Germline V lookup: CDR1 MNHEY, CDR2 SVGAGI.

The table lists this clonotype with a few counts. CDR3 region: CASSPGVAGGLETQYF. The CDR3 DNA reads as TGTGCCAGCAGTCCAGGGGTAGCGGGGGGGTTGGAGACCCAGTACTTC. J is TRBJ2-5 and V is TRBV6-6, with 11 bases identical to TRBD2. The germline gives CDR1 MNHNY, CDR2 SVGAGI (reference sequence). The CDR3 contains 16 residues. V shed 5 bases and J 5 bases; nucleotides not matched to a gene: 10.

The chain links TRBV27 to TRBJ2-2; 8 positions match TRBD1. The V gene's germline CDR1 is MNHEY and CDR2 SMNVEV (reference sequence). CDR3 length: 14 amino acids. V shed 6 bases and J 7 bases; nucleotides not matched to a gene: 7. This chain's CDR3 is CASSSGGRSGELFF. CDR3 bases: TGTGCCAGCAGCTCAGGGGGCAGGAGCGGGGAGCTGTTTTTT.